Below, 22 T cell receptor beta chains from the same sample are listed, as sequenced in a study of T cell responses to AZD1222 COVID-19 vaccine. Only in-frame clones appear in the TCRdb table, and some are missing; sequencing was by immunoSEQ multiplex PCR. This table holds approximately 150,000 clones, roughly 92% found once. The sequenced sample was peripheral blood, obtained 28 days after the second AZD1222 dose. All receptors come from an adult who received the AZD1222 COVID-19 vaccine.

This chain links TRBV7-2 with TRBJ2-7; D gene unclear. Trimming removed 1 base from V and 3 bases from J, with 7 bases in between. The CDR3 length is 13 residues. CDR1 is SGHTA, CDR2 FQGNSA, per germline. The CDR3: CASSLERNYEQYF. In DNA form, the CDR3 reads TGTGCCAGCAGCTTAGAACGGAACTACGAGCAGTACTTC.

The genes are TRBV24-1 and TRBJ2-2, with D perhaps matching TRBD1 (5 bases). The CDR3 extends over 16 amino acids. Germline V lookup: CDR1 KGHDR, CDR2 SFDVKD. V was pared by 3 bases and J by 8 bases, with 18 bases between. The CDR3 DNA sequence: TGTGCCACCAGTGATACGCGGCAGGGTCCCTCGGGGGAGCTGTTTTTT. Its protein is CATSDTRQGPSGELFF.

This chain joins TRBV25-1 and TRBJ1-1; no clear D. Trimming stripped 6 bases from V and 0 bases from J, with 8 bases between. In germline, CDR1 is MGHDK, CDR2 SYGVNS. The CDR3 has 13 amino acids. The CDR3 protein is CASRDPMNTEAFF. For the CDR3, the DNA is TGTGCCAGCAGGGACCCCATGAACACTGAAGCTTTCTTT.

V and J are TRBV27 and TRBJ2-4, with TRBD2 identical over 7 bases. The germline CDR1 and CDR2 sequences are MNHEY and SMNVEV (reference sequence). The CDR3 totals 16 residues. Trimming removed 5 bases from V and 8 bases from J; junction bases left unmatched: 15. This CDR3 is CASSGHAGGGRDIQYF. The CDR3, as DNA: TGTGCCAGCAGTGGGCACGCGGGTGGCGGGAGAGACATTCAGTACTTC.

This sequence joins TRBV4-2 and TRBJ2-7; perhaps D is TRBD1 or TRBD2 (5 bases each). Germline V gives CDR1 LGHNA, CDR2 YNFKEQ. The CDR3 spans 14 residues. Deletions cut 1 base from V and 3 bases from J, with 10 bases between. The CDR3: CASSQGERGYEQYF. CDR3 DNA: TGTGCCAGCAGCCAAGGGGAGAGGGGCTACGAGCAGTACTTC.

The V and J genes are TRBV20-1 and TRBJ2-5; 8 bases are shared with TRBD1. The trim removed 8 bases at V and 4 bases at J, leaving 3 bases unmatched. Per the germline V gene, CDR1 is DFQATT and CDR2 is SNEGSKA (reference sequence). The CDR3 consists of 11 residues. The CDR3 nucleotides read TGCAGTCCCGGGACAGGAGAGACCCAGTACTTC. Translated: CSPGTGETQYF.

The rearrangement links TRBV2 to TRBJ1-2; D is unresolved. The V and J ends lost 6 bases and 0 bases respectively, with 11 bases between them. Germline V lookup: CDR1 SNHLY, CDR2 FYNNEI. This CDR3 spans 14 amino acids. CDR3 sequence: CASRNTATNYGYTF. The CDR3 region has the DNA TGTGCCAGCAGAAACACGGCTACTAACTATGGCTACACCTTC. The full variable domain, rest sourced from reference TRBV2 and TRBJ1-2, is EPEVTQTPSHQVTQMGQEVILRCVPISNHLYFYWYRQILGQKVEFLVSFYNNEISEKSEIFDDQFSVERPDGSNFTLKIRSTKLEDSAMYFCASRNTATNYGYTFGSGTRLTVV.

The rearrangement joins TRBV5-8 to TRBJ1-2, with D possibly being TRBD1 (5 bases). The CDR3 runs to 14 residues. V shed 2 bases and J shed 4 bases, with 12 bases lying between them. The germline gives CDR1 SGHTS, CDR2 YDEGEE. Here the CDR3 reads CASSFGTGRYGYTF. The CDR3 nucleotides are TGTGCCAGCAGCTTCGGAACAGGCCGCTATGGCTACACCTTC.

This chain links TRBV9 with TRBJ1-1, with D possibly matching TRBD1 (5 bases). The CDR3 loop spans 12 amino acids. V lost 10 bases and J 0 bases, leaving 10 bases between the germline ends. Germline assignment: CDR1 SGDLS and CDR2 YYNGEE. CDR3 amino acids: CASGVLNTEAFF. DNA for the CDR3: TGTGCCTCGGGGGTCTTGAACACTGAAGCTTTCTTT.

The chain joins TRBV2 to TRBJ1-2, with D perhaps TRBD1 (6 bases). V lost 6 bases and J lost 3, with 14 bases in between. CDR1 and CDR2 from the germline V gene are SNHLY and FYNNEI. CDR3 length: 14 residues. CDR3 DNA: TGTGCCAGCAGCGCAGGGGAGCGGGACTATGGCTACACCTTC. Translating it yields CASSAGERDYGYTF.

The J gene is TRBJ2-1, the V gene TRBV6-6, with 10 positions matching TRBD2. The CDR3 length is 15 residues. Trimming cost V 6 bases and J 2 bases; bases outside gene matches: 4. The V gene's germline CDR1 is MNHNY and CDR2 SVGAGI (reference sequence). The CDR3 nucleotides are TGTGCCAGCAGCTCCAGCGGGGGGGCCTACAATGAGCAGTTCTTC. Translated: CASSSSGGAYNEQFF.

The V call is TRBV2, the J call TRBJ1-5; TRBD1 is a possible D gene (5 bases). V was pared by 2 bases and J by 1 base, with 9 bases between. The CDR3 covers 15 residues. Germline CDR1 is SNHLY and CDR2 is FYNNEI. The CDR3 is CASSEKGESNQPQHF. The CDR3 DNA is TGTGCCAGCAGTGAAAAAGGGGAGAGCAATCAGCCCCAGCATTTT.

For the CDR3, the DNA is TGTGCCAGTAGTATCGAAGGAAACTCTGGAAACACCATATATTTT. It encodes CASSIEGNSGNTIYF. The rearrangement links TRBV19 to TRBJ1-3; D unclear. Trimming removed 3 bases at V and 0 bases at J, with 9 bases between. Germline CDR1 LNHDA, CDR2 SQIVND (reference sequence). The CDR3 covers 15 residues. The whole variable domain, filled in from reference TRBV19 and TRBJ1-3, reads DGGITQSPKYLFRKEGQNVTLSCEQNLNHDAMYWYRQDPGQGLRLIYYSQIVNDFQKGDIAEGYSVSREKKESFPLTVTSAQKNPTAFYLCASSIEGNSGNTIYFGEGSWLTVV.

The rearrangement links TRBV19 to TRBJ1-3; D is uncertain. Germline V gene lookup returns CDR1 LNHDA and CDR2 SQIVND (reference sequence). The CDR3 sequence is 13 residues long. The ends were cut back, 7 bases at V and 2 bases at J, with 9 bases in the middle. This CDR3 reads CASISQTGNTIYF. CDR3 sequence (DNA): TGTGCCAGTATCTCACAGACTGGAAACACCATATATTTT.

The chain uses TRBV15 and TRBJ1-1, with no clear D. This CDR3 region has 15 residues. The V and J ends lost 1 base and 3 bases respectively, with 12 bases between them. Germline V gene sequence: CDR1 LNHNV, CDR2 YYDKDF (reference sequence). Here the CDR3 reads CATSRGNVRYTEAFF. Here the CDR3 DNA reads TGTGCCACCAGCAGAGGAAATGTACGATACACTGAAGCTTTCTTT.

The V call is TRBV3-1 (or the pseudogene TRBV3-2), the J call TRBJ2-3; D possibly corresponds to TRBD2 (5 bases). The CDR3 has 17 residues. Germline CDR1 LGHDT, CDR2 YNNKEL (reference sequence). The ends were cut back, 0 bases at V and 2 bases at J, with 15 bases in the middle. As DNA, the CDR3 is TGTGCCAGCAGCCAAGAGGCCGGGGTCTTACCCACAGATACGCAGTATTTT. Translation gives CASSQEAGVLPTDTQYF.

V usage is TRBV5-1 and J usage is TRBJ2-2; 8 bases fit TRBD1. The CDR3 has 16 residues. CDR1 SGHRS and CDR2 YFSETQ come from the germline V gene. With 4 bases clipped from V and 4 bases from J, the junction kept 9 bases outside the gene matches. The CDR3 loop reads CASSISGGVGTGELFF. In DNA, the CDR3 is TGCGCCAGCAGCATCTCAGGGGGCGTAGGCACCGGGGAGCTGTTTTTT.

J is TRBJ2-3 and V is TRBV7-2; 16 positions match TRBD2. Germline V gene sequence: CDR1 SGHTA, CDR2 FQGNSA. CDR3 length: 16 amino acids. The ends lost 5 bases at V and 6 bases at J; junction bases unmatched: 5. CDR3 sequence (DNA): TGTGCCAGCAGCCCCCAGGGACTAGCGGGGGGGGATACGCAGTATTTT. Residues: CASSPQGLAGGDTQYF.

The rearrangement joins TRBV6-5 to TRBJ1-2; D might be TRBD1 (6 bases). CDR3 size: 13 residues. Germline V gene sequence: CDR1 MNHEY, CDR2 SVGAGI. The ends were cut back, 4 bases at V and 8 bases at J, with 14 bases in the middle. The CDR3 coding sequence is TGTGCCAGCAGTTTCAGTATGGGGGCAGGCTACACCTTC. This encodes CASSFSMGAGYTF.

The chain employs TRBV10-3 and TRBJ2-1; no clear D. In germline, CDR1 is ENHRY, CDR2 SYGVKD. The length of the CDR3 is 15 residues. Trimming pared 6 bases from V and 0 bases from J, leaving 12 bases between. This CDR3 is CAIREQVSSYNEQFF. CDR3 nucleotides: TGTGCCATCAGAGAGCAGGTGAGCTCCTACAATGAGCAGTTCTTC.

V usage is TRBV7-9 and J usage is TRBJ2-1; D remains unclear. V was pared by 3 bases and J by 8 bases, with 17 bases between. This CDR3 contains 15 residues. The germline V gene has CDR1 SEHNR and CDR2 FQNEAQ (reference sequence). The CDR3, as DNA: TGTGCCAGCAGCTTGATCCTGCGGCGGAACGATGAGCAGTTCTTC. This encodes CASSLILRRNDEQFF. Drawing the rest from reference TRBV7-9 and TRBJ2-1, the complete variable domain is DTGVSQNPRHKITKRGQNVTFRCDPISEHNRLYWYRQTLGQGPEFLTYFQNEAQLEKSRLLSDRFSAERPKGSFSTLEIQRTEQGDSAMYLCASSLILRRNDEQFFGPGTRLTVL.

The rearrangement links TRBV14 to TRBJ2-7, with 9 bases lining up with TRBD2. The ends lost 1 base at V and 4 bases at J; junction bases unmatched: 5. Germline CDR1 SGHDN, CDR2 FVKESK. This CDR3 comprises 15 residues. CDR3 sequence reads: CASSQVSGSSYEQYF. Here the CDR3 DNA reads TGTGCCAGCAGCCAAGTTAGCGGGAGCTCTTACGAGCAGTACTTC. Complete variable domain (other parts from reference TRBV14 and TRBJ2-7): EAGVTQFPSHSVIEKGQTVTLRCDPISGHDNLYWYRRVMGKEIKFLLHFVKESKQDESGMPNNRFLAERTGGTYSTLKVQPAELEDSGVYFCASSQVSGSSYEQYFGPGTRLTVT.